Each of the 6 T cell receptor beta chains below was sequenced from the same sample in a study of blood T cell repertoires in COVID-19. Generated by immunoSEQ multiplex PCR, the TCRdb table keeps only in-frame clones and is missing some. This sample yields about 150,000 clones, of which 80% are seen a single time; over 0.5% belongs to the top ten. The source material was peripheral blood. These receptors all come from a man between 60 and 75 years old with acute or convalescent COVID-19.

This clone is medium-sized (0.01 to 0.1%) within its sample. Other DNA variants within this sample encode the same CDR3. V and J are TRBV19 and TRBJ2-5; 10 bases align to TRBD2. This CDR3 is 17 amino acids long. CDR1 is LNHDA, CDR2 SQIVND, per germline (reference sequence). The ends lost 2 bases at V and 1 base at J; junction bases unmatched: 7. The CDR3 region has the DNA TGTGCCAGTAGTATACTAGCGGGGGCGGGGGGCCAAGAGACCCAGTACTTC. Encoded protein: CASSILAGAGGQETQYF.

In this sample, this clone turned up a few times. The rearrangement links TRBV9 to TRBJ1-1; D perhaps matches TRBD1 (6 bases). V was cut by 3 bases and J by 0 bases, with 9 bases left in between. This CDR3 contains 14 residues. CDR1 SGDLS and CDR2 YYNGEE come from the germline V gene. In nucleotides, the CDR3 is TGTGCCAGCAGCGCCACAGGGATGAACACTGAAGCTTTCTTT. Its protein product is CASSATGMNTEAFF.

This chain joins TRBV19 and TRBJ1-1; D is perhaps TRBD1 (5 bases). Trimming shortened V by 6 bases and J by 5 bases, and 19 bases separated the two germline ends. This CDR3 has 15 residues. The V gene's germline CDR1 is LNHDA and CDR2 SQIVND (reference sequence). The DNA of the CDR3 is TGTGCCAGTAGCCCCCTTTCAGCAGGGCAAACTGAAGCTTTCTTT. This translates into CASSPLSAGQTEAFF.

V gene TRBV5-1 combines with J gene TRBJ1-1; 7 bases line up with TRBD1. After removal of 6 bases from V and 1 base from J, the junction contained 3 bases not matched to a gene. Germline loops: CDR1 SGHRS, CDR2 YFSETQ. This CDR3 spans 13 amino acids. The CDR3 DNA reads as TGCGCCAGCACCAGACAGGGGAACACTGAAGCTTTCTTT. This sequence encodes CASTRQGNTEAFF. Variable domain in full (rest from reference TRBV5-1 and TRBJ1-1): KAGVTQTPRYLIKTRGQQVTLSCSPISGHRSVSWYQQTPGQGLQFLFEYFSETQRNKGNFPGRFSGRQFSNSRSEMNVSTLELGDSALYLCASTRQGNTEAFFGQGTRLTVV.

The chain employs TRBV29-1 and TRBJ1-2; D is perhaps TRBD1 (6 bases). V dropped 7 bases and J dropped 0 bases, with 15 bases sitting between them. Germline CDR1 reads SQVTM; CDR2 reads ANQGSEA. CDR3 length: 14 amino acids. In DNA form, the CDR3 reads TGCAGCGCGGAGGAGACAGGATCTAACTATGGCTACACCTTC. It translates to CSAEETGSNYGYTF.

This clone has only a few counts. The rearrangement links TRBV6-4 to TRBJ1-2, with 10 bases identical to TRBD1. The CDR3 covers 14 residues. Trimming took 6 bases from V and 7 from J; bases not matched to a gene: 8. Germline CDR1 is MRHNA and CDR2 is SNTAGT. Written as DNA, the CDR3 is TGTGCCAGCAGCCGGACAGGGGGACGAGGTGGCTACACCTTC. Translation gives CASSRTGGRGGYTF.